This T cell receptor beta chain emerged from a study of cytomegalovirus exposure and HLA in healthy donors. CDR1 and CDR2 from the germline V gene are SGHAT and FQNNGV. This CDR3 is 15 amino acids long. Trimming cost V 2 bases and J 0 bases, with 8 bases left between them. The PCR was carried out with 60 Vbeta primers and 13 Jbeta primers. The protocol was immunoSEQ multiplex PCR, while the TCRdb copy is restricted to in-frame clones and leaves out a portion. This table has about 160,000 clones, roughly four fifths appearing once. The sequence was obtained from a woman aged 45 to 65 in good health and CMV-seronegative. The V and J genes are TRBV11-2 and TRBJ1-5, with TRBD1 as a possible D gene (6 bases). The sequenced sample consisted of PBMCs. In DNA form, the CDR3 reads TGTGCCAGCAGCTTACAGGGGAATAGCAATCAGCCCCAGCATTTT. Its translation: CASSLQGNSNQPQHF.